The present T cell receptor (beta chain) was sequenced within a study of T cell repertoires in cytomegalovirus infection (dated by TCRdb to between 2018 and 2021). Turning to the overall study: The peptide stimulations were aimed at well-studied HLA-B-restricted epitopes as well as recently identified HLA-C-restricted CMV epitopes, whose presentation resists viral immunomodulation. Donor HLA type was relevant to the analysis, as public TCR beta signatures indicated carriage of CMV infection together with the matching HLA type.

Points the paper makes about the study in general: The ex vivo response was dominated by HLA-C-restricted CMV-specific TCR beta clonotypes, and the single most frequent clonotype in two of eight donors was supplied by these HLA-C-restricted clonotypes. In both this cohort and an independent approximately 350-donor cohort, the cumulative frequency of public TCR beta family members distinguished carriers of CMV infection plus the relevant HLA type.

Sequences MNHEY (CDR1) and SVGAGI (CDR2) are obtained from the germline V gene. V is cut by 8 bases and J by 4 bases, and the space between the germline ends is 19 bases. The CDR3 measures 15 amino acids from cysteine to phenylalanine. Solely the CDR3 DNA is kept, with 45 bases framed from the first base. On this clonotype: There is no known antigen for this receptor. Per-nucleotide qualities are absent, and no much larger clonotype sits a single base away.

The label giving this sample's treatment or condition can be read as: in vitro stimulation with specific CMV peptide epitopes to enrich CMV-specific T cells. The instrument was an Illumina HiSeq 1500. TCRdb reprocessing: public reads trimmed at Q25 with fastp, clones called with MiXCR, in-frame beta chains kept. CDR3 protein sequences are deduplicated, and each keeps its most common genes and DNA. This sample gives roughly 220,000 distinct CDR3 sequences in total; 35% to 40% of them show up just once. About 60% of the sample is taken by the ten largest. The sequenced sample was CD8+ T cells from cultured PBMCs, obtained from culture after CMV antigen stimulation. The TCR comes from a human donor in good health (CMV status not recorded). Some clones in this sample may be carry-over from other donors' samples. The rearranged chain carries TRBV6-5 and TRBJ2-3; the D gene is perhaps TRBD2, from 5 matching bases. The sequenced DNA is TGTGCCAGCGCGAGGAGCGGTCTCCCGGCAGATACGCAGTATTTT. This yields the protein CASARSGLPADTQYF.